This T cell receptor beta chain emerged from a study of blood T cells in healthy people across ages. Overall study context: There was about one barcoded beta molecule captured by template switching per two T cells.

Using a J-beta primer mix together with a sample-barcoded 5' primer, a second PCR was run for roughly 6 to 12 cycles. A single record per CDR3 protein comes from TCRdb applying MiXCR to the 5' RACE reads. The sample has 1.8 million or so distinct CDR3 sequences; more than 35% are singletons. Trimming cost V 2 bases and J 5 bases; bases outside gene matches: 8. The CDR3 runs to 15 residues. Germline CDR1 is DFQATT and CDR2 is SNEGSKA (reference sequence). This chain joins TRBV20-1 and TRBJ1-5, with TRBD1 matching 8 bases. The sample was blood. The TCR comes from a human donor in good health. This CDR3 is CSARYRTGPYQPQHF. In nucleotides, the CDR3 is TGCAGTGCTAGATATAGGACAGGGCCATATCAGCCCCAGCATTTT.